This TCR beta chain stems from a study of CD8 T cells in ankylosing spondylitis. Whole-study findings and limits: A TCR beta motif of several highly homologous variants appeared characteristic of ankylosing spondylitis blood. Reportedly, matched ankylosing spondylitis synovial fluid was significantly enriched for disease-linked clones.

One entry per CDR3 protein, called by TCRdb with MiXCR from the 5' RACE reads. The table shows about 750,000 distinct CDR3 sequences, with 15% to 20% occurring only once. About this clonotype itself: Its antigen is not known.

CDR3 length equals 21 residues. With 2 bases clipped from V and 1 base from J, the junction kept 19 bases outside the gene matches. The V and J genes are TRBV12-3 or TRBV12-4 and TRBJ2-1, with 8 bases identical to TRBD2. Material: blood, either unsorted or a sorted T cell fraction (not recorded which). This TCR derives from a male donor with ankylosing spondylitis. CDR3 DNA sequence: TGTGCCAGCAGTTTATCTCTGTGGGGGAGTCTAGCGGGTCAATCCTACAATGAGCAGTTCTTC. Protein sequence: CASSLSLWGSLAGQSYNEQFF.